The subject of this entry is one T cell receptor beta chain. Its target is not known. Original methodology: Junction-only sequences produced by ImmunoSEQ had no quality scores, so filtering differed. TCRdb keeps only in-frame clones here, not all; method: immunoSEQ multiplex PCR. The V and J calls and the clone size are those of that table, but D and trimming were determined from the DNA. The profile shows about 2.4 million clones, more than 85% of them singletons. The data were taken from a study of shared clonotypes between healthy human individuals. There were only Caucasian adults among the donors, and all lived in Nashville, Tennessee. Findings of the study overall: Clonotypes which were not shared had lower generation probabilities than clonotypes that all four donors shared. Naive subsets usually exceeded memory subsets in estimated richness.

CDR3 length: 14 residues. CDR1 and CDR2 (germline): SGHRS, YFSETQ. V lost 4 bases and J 3 bases, leaving 14 bases between the germline ends. What was sequenced was naive CD4+ T cells from PBMCs. Specified subset: CD45RA+ positively selected. The sequence was collected from a man aged 18 to 30 in good health. Some clones in this sample may be carry-over from other donors' samples. This chain uses TRBV5-1 with TRBJ2-7; D perhaps matches TRBD2 (5 bases). The DNA for the CDR3 is TGCGCCAGCAGCCCAGGCGGAGGCTACTACGAGCAGTACTTC. It codes for CASSPGGGYYEQYF.